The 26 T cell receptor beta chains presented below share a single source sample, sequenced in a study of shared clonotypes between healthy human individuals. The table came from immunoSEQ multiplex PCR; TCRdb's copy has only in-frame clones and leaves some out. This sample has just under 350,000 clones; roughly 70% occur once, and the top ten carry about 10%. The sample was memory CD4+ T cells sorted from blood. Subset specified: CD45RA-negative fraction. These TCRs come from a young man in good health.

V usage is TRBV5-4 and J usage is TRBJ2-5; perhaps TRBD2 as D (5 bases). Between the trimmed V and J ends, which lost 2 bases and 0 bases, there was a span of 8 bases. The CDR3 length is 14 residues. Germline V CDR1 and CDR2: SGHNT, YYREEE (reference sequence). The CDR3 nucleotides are TGTGCCAGCAGCTTTCGACTAAACCAAGAGACCCAGTACTTC. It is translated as CASSFRLNQETQYF.

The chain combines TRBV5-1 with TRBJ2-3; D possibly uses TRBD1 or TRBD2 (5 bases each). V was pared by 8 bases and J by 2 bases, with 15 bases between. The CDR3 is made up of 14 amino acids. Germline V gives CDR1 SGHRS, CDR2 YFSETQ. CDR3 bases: TGCGCCAGTTCCCGGGACCCCGACACAGATACGCAGTATTTT. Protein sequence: CASSRDPDTDTQYF.

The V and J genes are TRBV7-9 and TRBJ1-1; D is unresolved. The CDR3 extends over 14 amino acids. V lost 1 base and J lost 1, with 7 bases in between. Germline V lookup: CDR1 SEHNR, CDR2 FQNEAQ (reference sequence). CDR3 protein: CASSLGTANTEAFF. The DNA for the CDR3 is TGTGCCAGCAGCTTAGGGACCGCGAACACTGAAGCTTTCTTT.

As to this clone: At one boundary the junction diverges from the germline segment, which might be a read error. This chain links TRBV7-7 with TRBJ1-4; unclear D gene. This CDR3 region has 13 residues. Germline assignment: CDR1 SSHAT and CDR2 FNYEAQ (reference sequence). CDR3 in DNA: TGTGCTAGCAGCTTAGTGCGGGAGGCAAAACTGTTTTTT. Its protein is CASSLVREAKLFF.

The CDR3 DNA reads as TGTGCCAGCAGTTCGACTAGCGGAGGCACAGATACGCAGTATTTT. Residues: CASSSTSGGTDTQYF. This chain connects TRBV9 to TRBJ2-3; the match to TRBD2 covers 9 bases. CDR3 length: 15 amino acids. Unmatched junction bases numbered 5, after V lost 5 bases and J lost 1 base. CDR1 and CDR2 from the germline V gene are SGDLS and YYNGEE.

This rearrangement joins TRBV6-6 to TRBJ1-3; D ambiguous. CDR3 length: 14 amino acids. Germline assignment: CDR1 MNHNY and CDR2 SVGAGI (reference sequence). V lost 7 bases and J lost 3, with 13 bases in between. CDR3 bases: TGTGCCAGCACCCTAGGGATCTTTGGAAACACCATATATTTT. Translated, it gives CASTLGIFGNTIYF.

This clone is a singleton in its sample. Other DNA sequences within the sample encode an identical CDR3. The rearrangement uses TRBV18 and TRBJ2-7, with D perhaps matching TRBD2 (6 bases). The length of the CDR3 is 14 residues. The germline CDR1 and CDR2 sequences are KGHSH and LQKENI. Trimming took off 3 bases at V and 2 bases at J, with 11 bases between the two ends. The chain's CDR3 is CASSPPGLPYEQYF. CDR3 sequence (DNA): TGTGCCAGCTCACCTCCGGGACTCCCCTACGAGCAGTACTTC.

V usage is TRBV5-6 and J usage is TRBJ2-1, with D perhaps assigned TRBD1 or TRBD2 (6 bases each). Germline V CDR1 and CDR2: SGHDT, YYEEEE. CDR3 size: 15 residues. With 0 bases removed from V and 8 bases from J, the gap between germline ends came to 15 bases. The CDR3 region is CASSLERGVVDEQFF. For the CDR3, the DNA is TGTGCCAGCAGCTTGGAGAGGGGGGTCGTCGATGAGCAGTTCTTC.

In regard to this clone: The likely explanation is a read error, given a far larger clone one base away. The CDR3 DNA reads as TGTGCCAGCAGTCCCGGGACAGCCTACGAGCAGTACTTC. This codes for CASSPGTAYEQYF. The rearrangement uses TRBV27 and TRBJ2-7; TRBD1 agrees at 7 bases. Germline V gives CDR1 MNHEY, CDR2 SMNVEV (reference sequence). V dropped 5 bases and J dropped 2; count of bases not matched to a gene: 3. This CDR3 has 13 residues.

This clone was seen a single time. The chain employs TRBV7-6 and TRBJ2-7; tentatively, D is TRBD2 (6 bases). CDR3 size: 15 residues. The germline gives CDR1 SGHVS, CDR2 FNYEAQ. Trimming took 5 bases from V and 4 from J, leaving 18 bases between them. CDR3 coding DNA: TGTGCCAGCAGCCCGGTCGGCGGGACGAAATACGAGCAGTACTTC. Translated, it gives CASSPVGGTKYEQYF. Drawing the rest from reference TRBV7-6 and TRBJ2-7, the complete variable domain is GAGVSQSPRYKVTKRGQDVALRCDPISGHVSLYWYRQALGQGPEFLTYFNYEAQQDKSGLPNDRFSAERPEGSISTLTIQRTEQRDSAMYRCASSPVGGTKYEQYFGPGTRLTVT.

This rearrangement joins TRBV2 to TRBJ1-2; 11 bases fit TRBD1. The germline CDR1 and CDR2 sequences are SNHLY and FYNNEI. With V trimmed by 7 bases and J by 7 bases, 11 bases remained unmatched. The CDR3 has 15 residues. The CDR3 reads CASMDRGQGVAGYTF. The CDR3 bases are TGTGCCAGCATGGACCGGGGACAGGGGGTGGCTGGCTACACCTTC.

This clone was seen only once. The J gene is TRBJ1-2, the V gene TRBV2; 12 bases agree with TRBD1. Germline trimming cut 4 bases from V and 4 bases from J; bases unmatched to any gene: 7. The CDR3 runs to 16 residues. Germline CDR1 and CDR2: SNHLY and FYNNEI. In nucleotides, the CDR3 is TGTGCCAGCAGTGCGGGAGGGACAGGGGGCTTCTATGGCTACACCTTC. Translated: CASSAGGTGGFYGYTF.

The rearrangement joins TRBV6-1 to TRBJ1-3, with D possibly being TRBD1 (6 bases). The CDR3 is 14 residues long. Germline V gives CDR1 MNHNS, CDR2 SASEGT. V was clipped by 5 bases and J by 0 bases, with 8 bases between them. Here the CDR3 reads CASSTGNSGNTIYF. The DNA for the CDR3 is TGTGCCAGCAGTACAGGGAACTCTGGAAACACCATATATTTT.

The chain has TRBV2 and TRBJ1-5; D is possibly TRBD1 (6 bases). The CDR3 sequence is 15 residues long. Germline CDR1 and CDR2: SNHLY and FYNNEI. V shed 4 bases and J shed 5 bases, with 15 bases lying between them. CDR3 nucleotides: TGTGCCAGCAGTGGGGCCGGGACAACAGATCAGCCCCAGCATTTT. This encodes CASSGAGTTDQPQHF.

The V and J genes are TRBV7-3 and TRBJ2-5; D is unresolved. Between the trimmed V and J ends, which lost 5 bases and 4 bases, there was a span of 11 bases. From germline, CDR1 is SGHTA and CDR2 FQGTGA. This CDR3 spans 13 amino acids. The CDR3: CASSRGPGETQYF. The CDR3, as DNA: TGTGCCAGCAGCCGCGGACCCGGAGAGACCCAGTACTTC.

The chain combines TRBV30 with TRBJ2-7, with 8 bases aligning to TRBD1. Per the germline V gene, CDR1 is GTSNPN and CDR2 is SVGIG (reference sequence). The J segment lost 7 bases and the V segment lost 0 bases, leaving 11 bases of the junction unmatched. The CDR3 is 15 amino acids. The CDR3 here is CAWSVTGGQRGEQYF. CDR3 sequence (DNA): TGTGCCTGGAGTGTAACAGGGGGACAGAGAGGGGAGCAGTACTTC.

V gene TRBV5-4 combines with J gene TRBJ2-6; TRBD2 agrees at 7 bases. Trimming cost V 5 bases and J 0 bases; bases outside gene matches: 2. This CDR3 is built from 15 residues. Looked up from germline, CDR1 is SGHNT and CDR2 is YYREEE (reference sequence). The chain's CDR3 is CASRGRVSGANVLTF. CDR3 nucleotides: TGTGCCAGCAGGGGGAGGGTCTCTGGGGCCAACGTCCTGACTTTC. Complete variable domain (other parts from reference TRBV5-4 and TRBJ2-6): ETGVTQSPTHLIKTRGQQVTLRCSSQSGHNTVSWYQQALGQGPQFIFQYYREEENGRGNFPPRFSGLQFPNYSSELNVNALELDDSALYLCASRGRVSGANVLTFGAGSRLTVL.

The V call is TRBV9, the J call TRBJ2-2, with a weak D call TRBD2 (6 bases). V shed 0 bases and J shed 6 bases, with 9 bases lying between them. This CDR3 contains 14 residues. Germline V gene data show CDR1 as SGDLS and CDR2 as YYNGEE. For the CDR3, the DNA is TGTGCCAGCAGCGTAGGCGGGGACGCCGGGGAGCTGTTTTTT. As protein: CASSVGGDAGELFF.

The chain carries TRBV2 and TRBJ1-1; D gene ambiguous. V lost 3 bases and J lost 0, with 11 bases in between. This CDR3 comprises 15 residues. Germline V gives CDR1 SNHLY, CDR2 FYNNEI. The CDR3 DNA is TGTGCCAGCAGTGACACCGGACGGATGAACACTGAAGCTTTCTTT. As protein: CASSDTGRMNTEAFF.

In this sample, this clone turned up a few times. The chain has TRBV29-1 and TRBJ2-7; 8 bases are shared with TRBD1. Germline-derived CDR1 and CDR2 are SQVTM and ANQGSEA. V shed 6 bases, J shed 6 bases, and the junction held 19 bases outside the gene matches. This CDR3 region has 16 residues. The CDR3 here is CSVGQGVIVPRSEQYF. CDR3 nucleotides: TGCAGCGTCGGACAGGGTGTCATCGTGCCTAGGAGCGAGCAGTACTTC.

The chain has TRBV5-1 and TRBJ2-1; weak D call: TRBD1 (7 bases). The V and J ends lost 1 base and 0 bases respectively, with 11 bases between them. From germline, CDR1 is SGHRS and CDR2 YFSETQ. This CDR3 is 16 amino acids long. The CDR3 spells CASSLSGGFSYNEQFF. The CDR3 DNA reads TGCGCCAGCAGCTTGTCAGGGGGGTTCTCCTACAATGAGCAGTTCTTC.

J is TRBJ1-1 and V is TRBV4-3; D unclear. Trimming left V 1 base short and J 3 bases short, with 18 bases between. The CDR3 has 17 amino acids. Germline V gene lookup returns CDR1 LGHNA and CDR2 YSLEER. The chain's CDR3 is CASSQGFDLARHTEAFF. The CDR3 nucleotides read TGCGCCAGCAGCCAAGGATTCGACCTAGCCCGTCACACTGAAGCTTTCTTT.

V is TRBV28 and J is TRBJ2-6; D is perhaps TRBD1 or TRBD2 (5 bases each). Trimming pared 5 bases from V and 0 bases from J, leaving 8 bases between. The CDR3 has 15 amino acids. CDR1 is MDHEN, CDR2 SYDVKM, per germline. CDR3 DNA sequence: TGTGCCAGCAGTGGGGCGGGCTCTGGGGCCAACGTCCTGACTTTC. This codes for CASSGAGSGANVLTF.

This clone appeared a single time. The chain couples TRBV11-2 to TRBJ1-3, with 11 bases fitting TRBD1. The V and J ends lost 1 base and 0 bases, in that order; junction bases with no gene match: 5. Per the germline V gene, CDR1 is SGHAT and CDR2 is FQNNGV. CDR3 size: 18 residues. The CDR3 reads CASSLAGQGAGSGNTIYF. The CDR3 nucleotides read TGTGCCAGCAGCTTAGCAGGACAGGGGGCAGGCTCTGGAAACACCATATATTTT.

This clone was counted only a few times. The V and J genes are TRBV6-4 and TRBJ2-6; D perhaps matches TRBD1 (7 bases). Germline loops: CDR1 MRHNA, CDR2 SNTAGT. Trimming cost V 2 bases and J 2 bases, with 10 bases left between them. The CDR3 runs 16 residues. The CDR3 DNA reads TGTGCCAGCAGTGACCAGGGGGGCGCTGGGGCCAACGTCCTGACTTTC. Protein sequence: CASSDQGGAGANVLTF.

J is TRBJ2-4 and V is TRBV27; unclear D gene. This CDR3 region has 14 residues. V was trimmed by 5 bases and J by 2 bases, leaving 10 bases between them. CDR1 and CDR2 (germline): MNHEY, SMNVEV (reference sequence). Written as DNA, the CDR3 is TGTGCCAGCAGTCCCCAAGGATCCAAAAACATTCAGTACTTC. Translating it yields CASSPQGSKNIQYF.